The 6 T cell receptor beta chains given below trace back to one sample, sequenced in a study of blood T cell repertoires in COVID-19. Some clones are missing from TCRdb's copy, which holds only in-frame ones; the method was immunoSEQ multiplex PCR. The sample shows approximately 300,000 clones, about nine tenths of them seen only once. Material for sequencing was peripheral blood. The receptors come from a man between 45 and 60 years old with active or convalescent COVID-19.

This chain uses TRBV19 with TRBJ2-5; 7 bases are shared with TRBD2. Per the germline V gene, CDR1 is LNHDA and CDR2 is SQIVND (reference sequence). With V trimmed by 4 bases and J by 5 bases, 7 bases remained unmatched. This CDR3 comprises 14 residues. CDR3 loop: CASSKGLSSETQYF. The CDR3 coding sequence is TGTGCCAGTAGTAAGGGACTATCTTCGGAGACCCAGTACTTC.

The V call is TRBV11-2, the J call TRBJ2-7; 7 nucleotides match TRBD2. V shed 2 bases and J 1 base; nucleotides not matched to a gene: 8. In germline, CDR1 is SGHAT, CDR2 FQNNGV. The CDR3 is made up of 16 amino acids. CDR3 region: CASSLYLVGGSYEQYF. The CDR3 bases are TGTGCCAGCAGCTTATATTTAGTGGGAGGGTCCTACGAGCAGTACTTC.

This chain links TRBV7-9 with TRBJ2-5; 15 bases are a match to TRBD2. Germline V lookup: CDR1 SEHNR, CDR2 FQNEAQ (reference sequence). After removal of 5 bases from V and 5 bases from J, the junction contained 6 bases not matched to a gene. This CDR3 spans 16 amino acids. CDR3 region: CASSLAGTSGRETQYF. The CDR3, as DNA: TGTGCCAGCAGCCTTGCCGGGACTAGCGGGAGGGAGACCCAGTACTTC.

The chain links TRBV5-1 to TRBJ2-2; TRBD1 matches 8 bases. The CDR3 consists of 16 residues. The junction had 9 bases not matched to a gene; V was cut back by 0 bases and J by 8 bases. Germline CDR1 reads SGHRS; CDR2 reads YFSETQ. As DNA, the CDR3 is TGCGCCAGCAGCTTGGTTGCAGGGGGCGGTCAGGGGGAGCTGTTTTTT. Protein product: CASSLVAGGGQGELFF.

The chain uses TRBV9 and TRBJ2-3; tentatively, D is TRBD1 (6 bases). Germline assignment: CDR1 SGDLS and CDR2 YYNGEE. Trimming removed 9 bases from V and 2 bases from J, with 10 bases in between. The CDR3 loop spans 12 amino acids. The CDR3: CATQGNTDTQYF. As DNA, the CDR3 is TGTGCCACCCAGGGGAACACAGATACGCAGTATTTT.

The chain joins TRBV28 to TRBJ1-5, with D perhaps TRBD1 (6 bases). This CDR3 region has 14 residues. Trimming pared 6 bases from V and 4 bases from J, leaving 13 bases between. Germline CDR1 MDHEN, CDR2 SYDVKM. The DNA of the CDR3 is TGTGCCAGCAGGTCCGGACAGAGTAATCAGCCCCAGCATTTT. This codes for CASRSGQSNQPQHF.